The clone carrying this TCR beta chain was counted only a few times. The entry originates in a study of blood T cell repertoires in COVID-19. Looking at the study overall: Sites across the United States, Italy and Spain contributed samples from acute and convalescent COVID-19. Sources were T cells, B-cell-depleted T cells, or PBMCs; the material itself was cDNA or gDNA.

This table comes from immunoSEQ multiplex PCR, and its TCRdb copy is limited to in-frame clones, with some not included. The sample has approximately 79,000 clones; roughly 91% are singletons. In germline, CDR1 is SGHNT, CDR2 YYREEE (reference sequence). This CDR3 contains 15 residues. J gave up 2 bases and V 9 bases, and 9 bases lay outside the gene matches. Input material: peripheral blood. The TCR sequence derives from a man between 60 and 75 years old with acute or convalescent COVID-19. V gene TRBV5-4 combines with J gene TRBJ2-2; 8 nucleotides match TRBD2. The CDR3 DNA sequence: TGTGCCACCAAATCTAGCGGGCGAAACACCGGGGAGCTGTTTTTT. It specifies CATKSSGRNTGELFF. The full variable domain, rest sourced from reference TRBV5-4 and TRBJ2-2, is ETGVTQSPTHLIKTRGQQVTLRCSSQSGHNTVSWYQQALGQGPQFIFQYYREEENGRGNFPPRFSGLQFPNYSSELNVNALELDDSALYLCATKSSGRNTGELFFGEGSRLTVL.